This record covers a single TCR beta chain. The same CDR3 can be traced to other DNA sequences in this sample. Authors' data handling: Reference gene primer amplification yielded estimated nucleated cell counts. Some clones are missing from TCRdb's copy, which holds only in-frame ones; the method was immunoSEQ multiplex PCR. V and J calls and clone size are copied from that table; D and trimming were computed from the DNA. Found here are just over 95,000 clones, approximately 90% of them singletons; the top ten hold over 15%. The CDR3 totals 12 residues. J was trimmed by 7 bases and V by 4 bases; bases with no gene match: 3. In germline, CDR1 is SQVTM, CDR2 ANQGSEA. These data are taken from a study of blood T cell repertoires in COVID-19. Study at large: Sites in the United States, Italy and Spain provided acute and convalescent COVID-19 samples. From T cells, B-cell-depleted T cells, or PBMCs came the material, which was cDNA or gDNA.

The rearrangement joins TRBV29-1 to TRBJ1-5; 8 bases line up with TRBD1. The source of this sequence is a human donor in a cohort sampled during active COVID-19. The sample consisted of peripheral blood. The CDR3, as DNA: TGCAGCGTTGGGACAGGGAACCAGCCCCAGCATTTT. The encoded protein is CSVGTGNQPQHF. Variable domain in full (rest from reference TRBV29-1 and TRBJ1-5): SAVISQKPSRDICQRGTSLTIQCQVDSQVTMMFWYRQQPGQSLTLIATANQGSEATYESGFVIDKFPISRPNLTFSTLTVSNMSPEDSSIYLCSVGTGNQPQHFGDGTRLSIL.